These 20 T cell receptor beta chains were all obtained from the same sample, sequenced in a study of blood T cell repertoires in COVID-19 (dated by TCRdb to the early 2020s). Preparation of the library involved the immunoSEQ multiplex PCR assay. TCRdb took over this immuneACCESS table, retaining in-frame rearrangements with V and J assigned. Such tables are incomplete; in checked studies, under half of the missing clones stem from an unresolved V gene, and the remainder is unexplained. The sample table contains 56,000 or so clones; only one count was recorded for 88% of them. In total, the top ten clones hold approximately 17% of the sample. The sequenced sample was peripheral blood. The receptors originated from a woman at least 80 years old with active COVID-19.

This chain links TRBV2 with TRBJ2-3; tentative D call: TRBD2 (6 bases). The CDR3 loop spans 15 amino acids. Germline V gene lookup returns CDR1 SNHLY and CDR2 FYNNEI. V was trimmed by 2 bases and J by 2 bases, leaving 11 bases between them. CDR3 nucleotide sequence: TGTGCCAGCAGTGAATTTGGGGGGACCACAGATACGCAGTATTTT. Amino acids: CASSEFGGTTDTQYF.

CDR3 DNA sequence: TGCGCCAGCAGCCGGGACAGGGAGGCCGGAAAACTGTTTTTT. This encodes CASSRDREAGKLFF. The chain couples TRBV4-3 to TRBJ1-4; 9 nucleotides agree with TRBD1. J gave up 10 bases and V 4 bases, and 7 bases lay outside the gene matches. The CDR3 covers 14 residues. Germline-derived CDR1 and CDR2 are LGHNA and YSLEER.

The chain employs TRBV28 and TRBJ1-2; the match to TRBD1 covers 8 bases. CDR1 is MDHEN and CDR2 is SYDVKM in the germline V gene. The CDR3 runs to 14 residues. After removal of 4 bases from V and 4 bases from J, the junction contained 5 bases not matched to a gene. The CDR3 loop is CASSSPTGVYGYTF. The CDR3 region has the DNA TGTGCCAGCAGTTCTCCGACAGGGGTCTATGGCTACACCTTC.

This clone was counted once. This chain joins TRBV9 and TRBJ2-1; D is uncertain. The CDR3 is 15 amino acids. V was cut by 0 bases and J by 8 bases, with 15 bases left in between. Germline-derived CDR1 and CDR2 are SGDLS and YYNGEE. CDR3 coding DNA: TGTGCCAGCAGCGTAGGGTCAGTTTTAGGAGATGAGCAGTTCTTC. Residues: CASSVGSVLGDEQFF.

In its sample, this clone was seen once. The rearrangement joins TRBV27 to TRBJ1-2; D ambiguous. The CDR3 covers 13 residues. V was pared by 5 bases and J by 4 bases, with 11 bases between. Germline-derived CDR1 and CDR2 are MNHEY and SMNVEV (reference sequence). The CDR3 sequence is CASSSSNGYGYTF. CDR3 DNA sequence: TGTGCCAGCAGTAGCTCCAATGGCTATGGCTACACCTTC.

The chain combines TRBV2 with TRBJ2-7; TRBD1 aligns across 8 bases. The V gene end was trimmed by 3 bases and the J gene end by 6 bases; junction bases not matched to a gene: 7. The CDR3 has 14 amino acids. Germline CDR1 and CDR2: SNHLY and FYNNEI. In DNA form, the CDR3 reads TGTGCCAGCAGTGAGTGGTCAGGGGGCGTCGAGCAGTACTTC. The encoded protein is CASSEWSGGVEQYF.

The chain recombines TRBV4-3 with TRBJ1-5; TRBD1 is a possible D gene (6 bases). CDR1 and CDR2 from the germline V gene are LGHNA and YSLEER. This CDR3 has 16 residues. V dropped 0 bases and J dropped 1 base, with 10 bases sitting between them. The DNA of the CDR3 is TGCGCCAGCAGCCAAGAAGGGGGTGGAAGCAATCAGCCCCAGCATTTT. This translates into CASSQEGGGSNQPQHF.

The gene calls are TRBV2 and TRBJ1-2, with 7 positions matching TRBD1. Germline assignment: CDR1 SNHLY and CDR2 FYNNEI. The V segment lost 4 bases and the J segment 4 bases; nucleotides outside the gene matches: 6. The CDR3 totals 14 residues. The CDR3: CASSGLRDSYGYTF. The CDR3 DNA reads as TGTGCCAGCAGTGGACTAAGGGACAGCTATGGCTACACCTTC.

The chain couples TRBV6-5 to TRBJ2-1, with TRBD2 identical over 9 bases. The CDR3 covers 16 residues. With V trimmed by 0 bases and J by 4 bases, 4 bases remained unmatched. Looked up from germline, CDR1 is MNHEY and CDR2 is SVGAGI. The CDR3 reads CASSYSGGGVYNEQFF. CDR3 in DNA: TGTGCCAGCAGTTACTCCGGCGGGGGGGTATACAATGAGCAGTTCTTC.

The table lists this clone with a few counts. The V and J genes are TRBV6-2 or TRBV6-3 and TRBJ1-5; the D gene is possibly TRBD1 (6 bases). There are 13 residues in the CDR3. CDR1 and CDR2 from the germline V gene are MNHEY and SVGEGT. Trimming removed 5 bases from V and 7 bases from J, with 12 bases in between. CDR3 sequence (DNA): TGTGCCAGCAGTCACGGTGGGGGCCAGCCCCAGCATTTT. This translates into CASSHGGGQPQHF.

DNA for the CDR3: TGTGCCAGCAGCCCCGACTCCGGGACTAGCGGGGTGTACGAGCAGTACTTC. Its protein is CASSPDSGTSGVYEQYF. The chain carries TRBV5-8 and TRBJ2-7; 13 bases are a match to TRBD2. Losses at the gene ends were 4 bases for V and 4 bases for J; bases not matched to a gene: 11. CDR1 and CDR2 from the germline V gene are SGHTS and YDEGEE. The CDR3 loop spans 17 amino acids.

This clone appeared once. The rearrangement links TRBV6-1 to TRBJ2-7; D possibly corresponds to TRBD1 (6 bases). CDR3 length equals 14 residues. In germline, CDR1 is MNHNS, CDR2 SASEGT. V lost 2 bases, J lost 7 bases, and 15 bases lay in between. CDR3 loop: CASSERVARGEQYF. The CDR3 DNA reads TGTGCCAGCAGTGAAAGGGTTGCGAGGGGGGAGCAGTACTTC.

The chain is built from TRBV6-2 or TRBV6-3 and TRBJ1-5; 8 positions match TRBD1. With 2 bases clipped from V and 6 bases from J, the junction kept 6 bases outside the gene matches. The CDR3 has 15 residues. Germline V lookup: CDR1 MNHEY, CDR2 SVGEGT. The CDR3 DNA reads as TGTGCCAGCAGTTACCCTGCAGGGGGCGGTCAGCCCCAGCATTTT. Translating gives CASSYPAGGGQPQHF.

The chain carries TRBV19 and TRBJ1-5; D is perhaps TRBD1 (6 bases). Trimming took off 7 bases at V and 2 bases at J, with 18 bases between the two ends. This CDR3 region has 16 residues. Germline CDR1 is LNHDA and CDR2 is SQIVND (reference sequence). The CDR3 protein is CASISIQGWGNQPQHF. The CDR3, as DNA: TGTGCCAGTATCTCCATACAGGGTTGGGGCAATCAGCCCCAGCATTTT.

The V gene is TRBV19, the J gene TRBJ1-5; D gene uncertain. The CDR3 extends over 13 amino acids. Trimming removed 1 base at V and 7 bases at J, with 8 bases between. CDR1 is LNHDA, CDR2 SQIVND, per germline (reference sequence). The CDR3, as DNA: TGTGCCAGTAGTATAGCCGTACACCAGCCCCAGCATTTT. Translating gives CASSIAVHQPQHF.

The rearrangement uses TRBV6-6 and TRBJ2-2; TRBD2 matches 11 bases. This CDR3 has 14 residues. Germline V gives CDR1 MNHNY, CDR2 SVGAGI (reference sequence). V was pared by 5 bases and J by 7 bases, with 3 bases of the junction left unmatched. The CDR3 DNA sequence: TGTGCCAGCAGTACTAGCGGGGGCAGCGGGGAGCTGTTTTTT. Protein product: CASSTSGGSGELFF.

The chain uses TRBV9 and TRBJ2-1; 13 positions match TRBD2. CDR1 is SGDLS, CDR2 YYNGEE, per germline. There are 17 residues in the CDR3. With 3 bases clipped from V and 3 bases from J, the junction kept 6 bases outside the gene matches. The CDR3 nucleotides are TGTGCCAGCAGCGACCCACGGACTAGCGGGGGCTACAATGAGCAGTTCTTC. Translation gives CASSDPRTSGGYNEQFF.

This clone was found once. V gene TRBV28 combines with J gene TRBJ1-1; D is perhaps TRBD1 (5 bases). CDR1 is MDHEN, CDR2 SYDVKM, per germline. Between the trimmed V and J ends, which lost 6 bases and 1 base, there was a span of 6 bases. The CDR3 totals 12 residues. The CDR3 sequence is CASRDTNTEAFF. The CDR3 coding sequence is TGTGCCAGCAGGGACACGAACACTGAAGCTTTCTTT.

The chain carries TRBV5-1 and TRBJ2-6; 8 bases are shared with TRBD2. CDR3 length equals 16 residues. Germline V gene lookup returns CDR1 SGHRS and CDR2 YFSETQ. J gave up 4 bases and V 2 bases, and 5 bases lay outside the gene matches. The DNA of the CDR3 is TGCGCCAGCAGCTTAGGAGCGGGGGCCGGGGCCAACGTCCTGACTTTC. It specifies CASSLGAGAGANVLTF.

The chain is built from TRBV10-3 and TRBJ1-5, with 9 bases identical to TRBD1. Trimming took 5 bases from V and 2 from J; bases not matched to a gene: 10. CDR1 is ENHRY, CDR2 SYGVKD, per germline. This CDR3 is 17 amino acids long. The CDR3 sequence: CAISPGTGIGRNQPQHF. CDR3 sequence (DNA): TGTGCCATCAGTCCCGGGACAGGGATTGGTCGCAATCAGCCCCAGCATTTT.